This T cell receptor beta chain was retrieved from a study of blood T cell repertoires in COVID-19. About the research overall: PBMCs, B-cell-depleted T cells, or T cells were the source of the cDNA or gDNA that made up the material.

Data came from immunoSEQ multiplex PCR; TCRdb stores just in-frame clones and leaves some out. Of approximately 38,000 clones listed, 94% are singletons. Germline V gives CDR1 MNHEY, CDR2 SVGAGI. This CDR3 is built from 12 residues. The sequence derives from a human donor with active COVID-19. The donor label of this sample is uncertain. The material sequenced was peripheral blood. The rearrangement joins TRBV6-5 to TRBJ2-7; D might be TRBD1 (5 bases). CDR3 nucleotide sequence: TGTGCTGCGCAGGGTCCGGCCTACGAGCAGTACTTC. Residues: CAAQGPAYEQYF.